Given below is one T cell receptor beta chain in context. Its antigen is still unknown. In total, each donor contributed a single heparinised blood draw that averaged about 110 mL. The purity of all sorted populations exceeded 95%. From germline, CDR1 is SGDLS and CDR2 YYNGEE. Trimming cost V 4 bases and J 6 bases; bases outside gene matches: 5. The CDR3 extends over 15 amino acids. These data belong to a study of beta chain features in type 1 diabetes. General study points: More deletions and fewer insertions at VDJ junctions were found in patients with type 1 diabetes. TCRB CDR3s from Type 1 diabetes patients were moderately but significantly shorter in all four CD4+ subsets.

What was sequenced were expressed TCRB transcripts, since all of the isolated RNA had been reverse transcribed. The assay was immunoSEQ multiplex PCR, and TCRdb's table has in-frame clones only and misses some. This table has 300,000 or so clones, 14% appearing once. The sequence came from a man aged 30 to 39 with type 1 diabetes. This chain connects TRBV9 to TRBJ2-1; 12 nucleotides line up with TRBD2. Specimen: naive CD4+ T cells from blood. The CDR3 region has the DNA TGTGCCAGCAGCCTGACTAGCGGGAGTGTCAATGAGCAGTTCTTC. Encoded protein: CASSLTSGSVNEQFF.